This T cell receptor (beta chain) was retrieved from a study of shared clonotypes between healthy human individuals. Overall study context: A few men and two women, aged 18 to 49, were donors.

About 30,000 T cell genomes, or approximately 0.2 ug DNA, went into the sorted-subset replicate PCRs. The assay was immunoSEQ multiplex PCR, and TCRdb's table has in-frame clones only and misses some. The repertoire has under 1 million clones, approximately 92% of them found once; the top ten carry 24%. Findings and limits, study-wide: Donor scarcity curtailed the genetic and exposure-history diversity represented herein. Among donors, the sharing of clonotypes was expected to be influenced by sequencing depth.

Germline assignment: CDR1 MNHEY and CDR2 SVGAGI. The V end lost 5 bases, the J end lost 3 bases, and 14 bases lay between the germline ends. CDR3 size: 14 residues. Naive CD8 cells lacked CD45RO and underwent positive selection for CCR7, leaving out terminally differentiated effector memory CD45RA+ cells. This clone was counted a single time. Its antigen is still unknown. Material: naive CD8+ T cells sorted from blood. This clonotype originated in a man under 40 in good health. The gene calls are TRBV6-5 and TRBJ2-7; D might be TRBD1 (6 bases). This CDR3 is CASSRHREHYEQYF. CDR3 DNA: TGTGCCAGCAGTCGCCACAGGGAGCACTACGAGCAGTACTTC.